These T cell receptor beta chains were read from a single sample in a study of sequential checkpoint blockade in melanoma. Sequenced by immunoSEQ multiplex PCR; TCRdb stores in-frame clones only, minus some. The table includes approximately 12,000 clones, 76% detected once. The material sequenced was CD8+ T cells sorted from blood (inferred from file names), taken from a patient given nivolumab and ipilimumab in sequence. These receptors were taken from a human patient with melanoma. Some clones in this sample may be carry-over from other donors' samples. Each CDR3 is given with its conserved first and last residue. Fields, in order: D gene, J gene, clone size, V gene, CDR3 DNA, CDR3 protein. D genes are given only for firm matches. Part of the rows lack a size; the others show once, few, many or a class for expanded clones.

TRBD2 | TRBJ2-3 | . | TRBV7-3 | TGTGCCAGCAGCTTAGAAGAGGGGCGGGGGGCGAAAGATACGCAGTATTTT | CASSLEEGRGAKDTQYF
TRBD1 | TRBJ1-1 | . | TRBV19 | TGTGCCAGTAGTATTCGAGACAGGGGTTACACTGAAGCTTTCTTT | CASSIRDRGYTEAFF
TRBD1 | TRBJ1-2 | few | TRBV7-8 | TGTGCCAGCAGCCCCTCGACAGGGGCGAAAGTTGGCTACACCTTC | CASSPSTGAKVGYTF
. | TRBJ1-6 | few | TRBV28 | TGTGCCAGCAGTTTAGAGTGGCTCGGGAGCTCCTATAATCCTCCCCTCCACTTT | CASSLEWLGSSYNPPLHF
. | TRBJ1-2 | . | TRBV19 | TGTGCCAGTACAGAGGGAGGAGGGTATGGCTACACCTTC | CASTEGGGYGYTF
TRBD2 | TRBJ2-7 | . | TRBV7-9 | TGCGCCAGCAGCCCAGGACTAGCGGGGACCTACGAGCAGTACTTC | CASSPGLAGTYEQYF
TRBD2 | TRBJ2-7 | . | TRBV7-6 | TGTGCCAGCAGCCTTCTAGCGGGGGGGTTCGAGCAGTACTTC | CASSLLAGGFEQYF
TRBD1 | TRBJ1-4 | . | TRBV6-6 | TGTGCCAGCACCCCGGGACAGGGGAATGAAAAACTGTTTTTT | CASTPGQGNEKLFF
TRBD2 | TRBJ2-1 | . | TRBV2 | TGTGCCAGCAATGGGGTAGCGGGGGGGCCTTCCCCGGTGTACAATGAGCAGTTCTTC | CASNGVAGGPSPVYNEQFF
. | TRBJ2-7 | . | TRBV13 | TGTGCCAGCAGCTTGCAGCGGGCGGCGCAGTACTTC | CASSLQRAAQYF
. | TRBJ1-1 | . | TRBV7-2 | TGTGCCAGCAGCCTGAGGCAGGGTGTGGCTGAAGCTTTCTTT | CASSLRQGVAEAFF